This paragraph covers one TCR beta chain sequence. Its antigen is still unknown. These data belong to a study of cytomegalovirus exposure and HLA in healthy donors. Study summary: An earlier analysis identified 120 million or so unique TCR beta sequences in about 200 million T cells. Study results and limitations: An analysis was carried out later, and it reportedly showed fewer N-insertions in an Asian-associated ancestry cluster than the approximately 670-donor mean. Only CMV serostatus was available as immune exposure information. Presence/absence analyses assumed roughly uniform sequencing depth across donors, which may not hold.

Primers included in the PCR were 60 Vbeta and 13 Jbeta primers. The table came from immunoSEQ multiplex PCR; TCRdb's copy has only in-frame clones and leaves some out. Of some 200,000 clones listed, under 80% are singletons. The CDR3 spans 16 residues. J was trimmed by 3 bases and V by 3 bases; bases with no gene match: 6. Germline V lookup: CDR1 SGHDT, CDR2 YYEEEE. The V gene is TRBV5-6, the J gene TRBJ2-3, with 11 nucleotides matching TRBD2. The sample comprised PBMCs. This receptor was obtained from a female donor in good health and CMV-seronegative. The DNA of the CDR3 is TGTGCCAGCAGCTATCTAGCGGGGGGCCGTACAGATACGCAGTATTTT. Protein: CASSYLAGGRTDTQYF.